The 21 T cell receptor beta chains in this list originate from one sample, sequenced in a study of blood T cell repertoires in COVID-19. The data were produced by immunoSEQ multiplex PCR, yet TCRdb's version contains in-frame clones alone and is incomplete. The table includes about 340,000 clones, 65% to 85% detected once. The sequencing sample was made of peripheral blood. These receptors all come from a man aged 25-45 years with active or convalescent COVID-19.

Details on this clone: Other DNA sequences in the same sample also yield this CDR3. The chain carries TRBV5-5 and TRBJ2-7; possibly TRBD2 for D (5 bases). This CDR3 comprises 13 residues. CDR1 is SGHKS, CDR2 YYEKEE, per germline (reference sequence). The germline V and J ends were trimmed by 4 bases and 0 bases, with 8 bases remaining between them. The DNA of the CDR3 is TGTGCCAGCAGCCTGGCGGGCTCCTACGAGCAGTACTTC. Translated, it gives CASSLAGSYEQYF.

V is TRBV7-3 and J is TRBJ1-6; TRBD1 is a possible D gene (5 bases). The V gene lost 6 bases and the J gene lost 2 bases, with 17 bases spanning the gap. The germline V gene has CDR1 SGHTA and CDR2 FQGTGA. The CDR3 is made up of 17 amino acids. CDR3 sequence (DNA): TGTGCCAGCAGTATGACAGCGAAGGTTACCTATAATTCACCCCTCCACTTT. Translated: CASSMTAKVTYNSPLHF.

The rearrangement links TRBV7-9 to TRBJ1-4; no reliable D call. The germline V and J ends were trimmed by 1 base and 3 bases, with 12 bases remaining between them. Per germline, CDR1 SEHNR and CDR2 FQNEAQ (reference sequence). The CDR3 extends over 16 amino acids. The CDR3 loop is CASSLGMGVSNEKLFF. CDR3 in DNA: TGTGCCAGCAGCTTAGGGATGGGAGTATCTAATGAAAAACTGTTTTTT.

The chain employs TRBV7-3 and TRBJ2-1, with 10 bases aligning to TRBD2. The CDR3 has 16 amino acids. Germline CDR1 is SGHTA and CDR2 is FQGTGA. J lost 8 bases, V lost 5 bases, and 12 bases had no gene match. CDR3 DNA sequence: TGTGCCAGCAGCCTTTCCGGGACTAGCGCTCCCCATGAGCAGTTCTTC. Protein product: CASSLSGTSAPHEQFF.

V usage is TRBV5-4 and J usage is TRBJ2-7, with a possible D match to TRBD1 (5 bases). Trimming stripped 0 bases from V and 0 bases from J, with 13 bases between. CDR3 length: 16 amino acids. CDR1 SGHNT and CDR2 YYREEE come from the germline V gene (reference sequence). CDR3 loop: CASSLVWGTYSYEQYF. CDR3 DNA: TGTGCCAGCAGCTTGGTGTGGGGCACTTACTCCTACGAGCAGTACTTC.

The chain carries TRBV7-2 and TRBJ1-4; D ambiguous. V was clipped by 4 bases and J by 8 bases, with 11 bases between them. Germline V lookup: CDR1 SGHTA, CDR2 FQGNSA. CDR3 length equals 13 residues. CDR3 DNA: TGTGCCAGCAGCTCGCCCTTAGTGGAAAAACTGTTTTTT. Protein: CASSSPLVEKLFF.

The chain employs TRBV4-1 and TRBJ1-2; D is undetermined. The CDR3 runs to 15 residues. CDR1 MGHRA and CDR2 YSYEKL come from the germline V gene. Trimming left V 3 bases short and J 8 bases short, with 19 bases between. The CDR3 region is CASSHQATSWSGYTF. The DNA of the CDR3 is TGCGCCAGCAGCCATCAGGCGACCTCCTGGTCAGGCTACACCTTC.

V is TRBV9 and J is TRBJ1-4; TRBD1 matches 8 bases. Trimming took 4 bases from V and 5 from J; bases not matched to a gene: 4. CDR1 is SGDLS and CDR2 is YYNGEE in the germline V gene. CDR3 length: 14 residues. CDR3 region: CASSLTGGNEKLFF. Here the CDR3 DNA reads TGTGCCAGCAGCCTAACAGGGGGAAATGAAAAACTGTTTTTT.

V gene TRBV4-1 combines with J gene TRBJ2-1; tentatively, D is TRBD2 (5 bases). In germline, CDR1 is MGHRA, CDR2 YSYEKL. The CDR3 runs 15 residues. Deletions cut 10 bases from V and 0 bases from J, with 16 bases between. The CDR3, as DNA: TGCGCCACCACTCTAGCTCCAAGCTCCTACAATGAGCAGTTCTTC. Translating it yields CATTLAPSSYNEQFF.

The V gene is TRBV5-1, the J gene TRBJ2-6; no firm D call. The length of the CDR3 is 15 residues. Germline V CDR1 and CDR2: SGHRS, YFSETQ. V was pared by 1 base and J by 2 bases, with 7 bases between. This chain's CDR3 is CASSLMGTGANVLTF. Written as DNA, the CDR3 is TGCGCCAGCAGCTTGATGGGCACTGGGGCCAACGTCCTGACTTTC.

This clone was seen a few times. The chain recombines TRBV7-9 with TRBJ1-5, with 11 bases aligning to TRBD1. V trimming: 5 bases; J trimming: 6 bases; junction bases outside the gene matches: 6. CDR3 size: 15 residues. CDR1 and CDR2 (germline): SEHNR, FQNEAQ (reference sequence). CDR3 amino acids: CASSRSGTGGQPQHF. The CDR3 DNA sequence: TGTGCCAGCAGCAGGTCCGGGACAGGGGGTCAGCCCCAGCATTTT.

The chain is built from TRBV19 and TRBJ2-7; D unclear. There are 11 residues in the CDR3. V lost 7 bases, J lost 3 bases, and 7 bases lay in between. CDR1 and CDR2 from the germline V gene are LNHDA and SQIVND (reference sequence). The CDR3 region has the DNA TGTGCCAGTATGACGGGCTACGAGCAGTACTTC. It encodes CASMTGYEQYF.

The CDR3 here is CASTRFTEAFF. The DNA of the CDR3 is TGTGCCAGCACGAGGTTTACTGAAGCTTTCTTT. V is TRBV19 and J is TRBJ1-1; D gene uncertain. The length of the CDR3 is 11 residues. V was pared by 9 bases and J by 5 bases, with 10 bases between. From germline, CDR1 is LNHDA and CDR2 SQIVND (reference sequence). Drawing the rest from reference TRBV19 and TRBJ1-1, the complete variable domain is DGGITQSPKYLFRKEGQNVTLSCEQNLNHDAMYWYRQDPGQGLRLIYYSQIVNDFQKGDIAEGYSVSREKKESFPLTVTSAQKNPTAFYLCASTRFTEAFFGQGTRLTVV.

The CDR3 sequence: CASSPRTGTASFF. The CDR3 coding sequence is TGTGCCAGCAGCCCGCGGACAGGGACCGCGTCTTTCTTT. The rearrangement joins TRBV7-2 to TRBJ1-1; 8 bases are a match to TRBD1. The germline gives CDR1 SGHTA, CDR2 FQGNSA. The V segment lost 5 bases and the J segment 12 bases; nucleotides outside the gene matches: 11. CDR3 length: 13 amino acids.

The J gene is TRBJ2-1, the V gene TRBV28; D uncertain. V was cut by 3 bases and J by 7 bases, with 13 bases left in between. The CDR3 has 14 amino acids. Germline V gene sequence: CDR1 MDHEN, CDR2 SYDVKM. The CDR3 DNA follows: TGTGCCAGCAGTTTCCTGGGTTTGGAGAATGAGCAGTTCTTC. This translates into CASSFLGLENEQFF.

CDR3 DNA sequence: TGTGCCAGCAGTCCAGGGGTCGGCACTGAAGCTTTCTTT. This codes for CASSPGVGTEAFF. The rearrangement joins TRBV2 to TRBJ1-1; perhaps TRBD1 as D (6 bases). The V end was cut by 5 bases, the J end by 4 bases, with 11 bases between. The CDR3 extends over 13 amino acids. Germline V CDR1 and CDR2: SNHLY, FYNNEI.

The CDR3, as DNA: TGTGCCAGCAGTGAAACCGGGACAGGGATAGAAAAACTGTTTTTT. Protein sequence: CASSETGTGIEKLFF. The rearrangement uses TRBV6-1 and TRBJ1-4, with TRBD1 identical over 9 bases. With V trimmed by 2 bases and J by 8 bases, 6 bases remained unmatched. Germline CDR1 and CDR2: MNHNS and SASEGT. The CDR3 runs 15 residues.

The chain carries TRBV4-1 and TRBJ2-7, with 10 positions matching TRBD2. The CDR3 sequence is 14 residues long. In germline, CDR1 is MGHRA, CDR2 YSYEKL. The V gene end was trimmed by 5 bases and the J gene end by 3 bases; junction bases not matched to a gene: 4. In DNA form, the CDR3 reads TGCGCCAGCAGCGTTGAGCGGGGGGGCTACGAGCAGTACTTC. This translates into CASSVERGGYEQYF.

This clone came up once. The chain couples TRBV28 to TRBJ2-7, with a weak D call TRBD1 (5 bases). V lost 7 bases and J 6 bases, leaving 19 bases between the germline ends. The CDR3 loop spans 14 amino acids. In germline, CDR1 is MDHEN, CDR2 SYDVKM. The CDR3, as DNA: TGTGCCAGCACCTTCGTCGATGGGGCTCGCGAGCAGTACTTC. The encoded protein is CASTFVDGAREQYF. The variable domain in full, with the rest retrieved from reference TRBV28 and TRBJ2-7, is DVKVTQSSRYLVKRTGEKVFLECVQDMDHENMFWYRQDPGLGLRLIYFSYDVKMKEKGDIPEGYSVSREKKERFSLILESASTNQTSMYLCASTFVDGAREQYFGPGTRLTVT.

The chain combines TRBV7-9 with TRBJ1-4; a possible D gene is TRBD1 (5 bases). The CDR3 runs 14 residues. The V end lost 2 bases, the J end lost 9 bases, and 13 bases lay between the germline ends. Germline V lookup: CDR1 SEHNR, CDR2 FQNEAQ (reference sequence). Here the CDR3 DNA reads TGTGCCAGCAGCTTATCGGCAGGGTCTAAAAAACTGTTTTTT. The encoded protein is CASSLSAGSKKLFF.

The chain uses TRBV10-3 and TRBJ2-7, with 12 bases identical to TRBD2. Germline CDR1 and CDR2: ENHRY and SYGVKD. The CDR3 covers 19 residues. After removal of 4 bases from V and 7 bases from J, the junction contained 20 bases not matched to a gene. The CDR3 DNA reads TGTGCCATCAGTGCACGTAAGGCTAGCGGGGGGGCCGTCGAATGGGAGCAGTACTTC. This translates into CAISARKASGGAVEWEQYF.